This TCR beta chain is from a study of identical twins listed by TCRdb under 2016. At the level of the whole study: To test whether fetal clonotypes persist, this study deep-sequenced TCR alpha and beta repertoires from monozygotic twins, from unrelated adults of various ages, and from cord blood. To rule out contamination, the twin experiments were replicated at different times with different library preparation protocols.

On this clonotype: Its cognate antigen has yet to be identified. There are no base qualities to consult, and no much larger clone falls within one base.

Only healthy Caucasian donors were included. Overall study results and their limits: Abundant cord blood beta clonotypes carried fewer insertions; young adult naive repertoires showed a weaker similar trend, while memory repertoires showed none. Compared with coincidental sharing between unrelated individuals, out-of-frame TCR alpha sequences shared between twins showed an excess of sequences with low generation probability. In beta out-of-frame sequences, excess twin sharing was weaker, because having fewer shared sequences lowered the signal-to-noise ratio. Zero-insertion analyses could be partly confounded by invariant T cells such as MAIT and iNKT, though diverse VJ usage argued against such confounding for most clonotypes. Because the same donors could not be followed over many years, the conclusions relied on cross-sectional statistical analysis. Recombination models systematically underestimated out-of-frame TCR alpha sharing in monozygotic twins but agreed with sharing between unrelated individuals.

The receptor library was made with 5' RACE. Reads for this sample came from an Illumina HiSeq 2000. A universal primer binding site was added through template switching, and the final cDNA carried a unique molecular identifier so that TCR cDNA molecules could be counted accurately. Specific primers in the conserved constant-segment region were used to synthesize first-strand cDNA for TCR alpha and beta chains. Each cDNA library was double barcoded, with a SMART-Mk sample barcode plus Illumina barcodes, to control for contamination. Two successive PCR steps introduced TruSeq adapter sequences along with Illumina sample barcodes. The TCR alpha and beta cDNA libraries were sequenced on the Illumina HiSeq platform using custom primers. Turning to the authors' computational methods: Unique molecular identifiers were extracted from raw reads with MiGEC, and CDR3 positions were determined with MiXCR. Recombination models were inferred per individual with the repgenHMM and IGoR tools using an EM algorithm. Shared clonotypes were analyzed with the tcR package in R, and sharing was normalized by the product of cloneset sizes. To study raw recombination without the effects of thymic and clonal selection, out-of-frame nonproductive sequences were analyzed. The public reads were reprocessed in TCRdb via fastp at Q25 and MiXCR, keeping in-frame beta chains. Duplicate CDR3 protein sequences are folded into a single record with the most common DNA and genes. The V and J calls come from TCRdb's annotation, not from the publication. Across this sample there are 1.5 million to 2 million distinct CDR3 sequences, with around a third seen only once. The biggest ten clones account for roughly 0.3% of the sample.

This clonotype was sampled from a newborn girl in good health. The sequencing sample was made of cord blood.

The nucleotide sequence reads as follows: TGCAGTGCTAGAGATCCGGTAGCGGGGCAAAACAATGAGCAGTTCTTC. Translated, it reads CSARDPVAGQNNEQFF. The rearrangement joined TRBV20-1 to TRBJ2-1, and 8 bases in between align with TRBD2. CDR1 and CDR2, per the germline V gene (reference sequence), are DFQATT and SNEGSKA. The CDR3 holds 16 amino acids from the cysteine to the phenylalanine. Solely the CDR3 DNA is kept, with 48 bases framed from the first base. V loses 0 bases at its end and J loses 5 bases; junction bases beyond the gene matches: 9.